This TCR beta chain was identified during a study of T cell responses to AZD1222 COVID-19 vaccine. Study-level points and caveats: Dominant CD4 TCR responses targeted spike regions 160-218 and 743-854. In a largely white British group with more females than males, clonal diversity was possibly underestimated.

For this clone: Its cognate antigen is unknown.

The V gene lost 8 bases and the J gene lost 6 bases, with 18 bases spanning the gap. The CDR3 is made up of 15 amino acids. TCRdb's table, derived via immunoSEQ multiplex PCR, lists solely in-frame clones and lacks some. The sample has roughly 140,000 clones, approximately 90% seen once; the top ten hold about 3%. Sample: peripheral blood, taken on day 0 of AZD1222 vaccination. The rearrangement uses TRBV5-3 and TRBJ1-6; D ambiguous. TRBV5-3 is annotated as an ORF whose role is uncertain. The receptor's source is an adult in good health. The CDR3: CASPLRLAGNSPLHF. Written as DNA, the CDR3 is TGTGCCAGCCCTCTTCGATTAGCTGGTAATTCACCCCTCCACTTT.